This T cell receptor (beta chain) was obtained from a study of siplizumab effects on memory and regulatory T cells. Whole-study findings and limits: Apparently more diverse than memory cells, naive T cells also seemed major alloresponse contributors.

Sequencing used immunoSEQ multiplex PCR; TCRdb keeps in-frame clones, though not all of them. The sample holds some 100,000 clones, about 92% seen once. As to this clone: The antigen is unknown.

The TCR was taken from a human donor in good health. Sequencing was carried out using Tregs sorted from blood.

CDR3 DNA sequence: TGTGCCAGCAGCTTAGGGATGGGACTAGCGGGAGTTATAGATACGCAGTATTTT. Its translation: CASSLGMGLAGVIDTQYF. The J gene is TRBJ2-3, the V gene TRBV7-9; 14 positions agree with TRBD2. Germline-derived CDR1 and CDR2 are SEHNR and FQNEAQ (reference sequence). CDR3 length equals 18 residues. The V and J ends lost 1 base and 5 bases, in that order; junction bases with no gene match: 8.